Listed here is a single T cell receptor (beta chain). The target antigen is unknown. These data belong to a study of OX40 agonist ivuxolimab in advanced cancers. Findings and caveats of the study: The antigens recognized by the expanded peripheral T cells, that is their antigen specificity, were not determined.

TCRdb's copy holds only in-frame clones and misses some; the assay was immunoSEQ multiplex PCR. Found here are tens of thousands of clones, roughly 86% of them singletons; the top ten hold under 0.75%. This CDR3 has 17 amino acids. Germline V gives CDR1 SGHKS, CDR2 YYEKEE (reference sequence). The V segment lost 4 bases and the J segment 0 bases; nucleotides outside the gene matches: 9. Sequencing used CD4+ or CD8+ T cells sorted from blood, obtained in a trial of the OX40 agonist ivuxolimab. The clonotype was recovered from an adult with an advanced solid tumor such as melanoma, head and neck, liver or kidney cancer. The chain carries TRBV5-5 and TRBJ2-3; 9 bases fit TRBD2. The CDR3: CASSRAATSGSTDTQYF. For the CDR3, the DNA is TGTGCCAGCAGCCGGGCTGCGACTAGCGGTAGCACAGATACGCAGTATTTT. Combining the CDR3 with reference TRBV5-5 and TRBJ2-3 gives the whole variable domain DAGVTQSPTHLIKTRGQQVTLRCSPISGHKSVSWYQQVLGQGPQFIFQYYEKEERGRGNFPDRFSARQFPNYSSELNVNALLLGDSALYLCASSRAATSGSTDTQYFGPGTRLTVL.